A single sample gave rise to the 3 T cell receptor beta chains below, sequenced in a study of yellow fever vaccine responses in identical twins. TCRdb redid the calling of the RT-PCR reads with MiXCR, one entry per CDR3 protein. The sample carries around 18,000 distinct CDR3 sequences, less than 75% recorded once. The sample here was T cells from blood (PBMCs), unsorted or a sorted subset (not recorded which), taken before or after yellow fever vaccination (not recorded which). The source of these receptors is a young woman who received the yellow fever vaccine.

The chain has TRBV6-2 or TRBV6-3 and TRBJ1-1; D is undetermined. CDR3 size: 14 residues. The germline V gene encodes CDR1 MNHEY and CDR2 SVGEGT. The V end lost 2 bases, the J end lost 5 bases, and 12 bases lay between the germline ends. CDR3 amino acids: CASSYREVATEAFF. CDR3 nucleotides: TGTGCCAGCAGTTACCGCGAGGTTGCAACTGAAGCTTTCTTT.

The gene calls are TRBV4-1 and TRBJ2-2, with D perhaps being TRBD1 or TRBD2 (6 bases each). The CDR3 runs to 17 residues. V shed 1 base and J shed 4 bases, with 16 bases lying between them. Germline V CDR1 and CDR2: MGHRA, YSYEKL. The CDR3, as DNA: TGCGCCAGCAGCCAAGGAATCAGGGGAGGCGGCACCGGGGAGCTGTTTTTT. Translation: CASSQGIRGGGTGELFF.

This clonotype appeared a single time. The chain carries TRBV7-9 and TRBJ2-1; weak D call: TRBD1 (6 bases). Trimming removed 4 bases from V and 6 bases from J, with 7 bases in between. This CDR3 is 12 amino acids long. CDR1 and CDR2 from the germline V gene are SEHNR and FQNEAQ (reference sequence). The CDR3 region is CASSSRGNEQFF. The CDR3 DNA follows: TGTGCCAGCAGCTCCAGGGGCAATGAGCAGTTCTTC.